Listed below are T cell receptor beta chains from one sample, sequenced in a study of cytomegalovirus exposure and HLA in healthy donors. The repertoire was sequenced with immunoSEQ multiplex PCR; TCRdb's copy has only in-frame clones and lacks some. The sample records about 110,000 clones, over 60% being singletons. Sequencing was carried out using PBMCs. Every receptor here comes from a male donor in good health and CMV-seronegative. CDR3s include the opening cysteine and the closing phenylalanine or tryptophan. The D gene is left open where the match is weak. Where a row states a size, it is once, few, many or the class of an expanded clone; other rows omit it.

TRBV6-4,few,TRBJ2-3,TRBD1,CASSGTGTDTQYF,TGTGCCAGCAGTGGGACAGGGACAGATACGCAGTATTTT
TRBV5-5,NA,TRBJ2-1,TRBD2,CASSISGSTYNEQFF,TGTGCCAGCAGTATTAGCGGGAGTACCTACAATGAGCAGTTCTTC
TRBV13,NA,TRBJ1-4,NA,CASSRDQGGEKLFF,TGTGCCAGCAGCCGGGACCAGGGAGGGGAAAAACTGTTTTTT
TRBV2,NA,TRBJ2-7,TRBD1,CASKGDRVMEQYF,TGTGCCAGCAAGGGGGACAGGGTAATGGAGCAGTACTTC
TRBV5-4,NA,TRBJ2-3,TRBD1,CASSLQGANTDTQYF,TGTGCCAGCAGCTTGCAGGGGGCGAACACAGATACGCAGTATTTT
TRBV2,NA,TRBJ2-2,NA,CASSEVSGLNTGELFF,TGTGCCAGCAGTGAAGTCAGCGGATTGAACACCGGGGAGCTGTTTTTT
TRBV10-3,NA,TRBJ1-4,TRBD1,CAISDTQGALEKLFF,TGTGCCATCAGTGACACACAGGGGGCCCTCGAAAAACTGTTTTTT
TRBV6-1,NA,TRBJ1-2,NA,CASSARVLINYGYTF,TGTGCCAGCAGTGCCCGGGTCCTCATTAACTATGGCTACACCTTC
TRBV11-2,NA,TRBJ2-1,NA,CASRDINEQFF,TGTGCCAGCAGGGACATCAATGAGCAGTTCTTC
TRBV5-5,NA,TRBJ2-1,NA,CASSSGDLADSYNEQFF,TGTGCCAGCAGCTCCGGGGATCTGGCGGATTCCTACAATGAGCAGTTCTTC
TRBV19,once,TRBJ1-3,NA,CASSISWLPPQWGNTIYF,TGTGCCAGTAGTATTTCGTGGTTACCTCCCCAGTGGGGAAACACCATATATTTT
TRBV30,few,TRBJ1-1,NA,CACKTQGSMNTEAFF,TGTGCCTGCAAAACCCAGGGGAGTATGAACACTGAAGCTTTCTTT
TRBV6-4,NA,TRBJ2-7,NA,CASSRRQASSYEQYF,TGTGCCAGCAGCAGGAGACAGGCGAGCTCCTACGAGCAGTACTTC
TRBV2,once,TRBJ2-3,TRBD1,CASSRQGLLTDTQYF,TGTGCCAGCAGTAGACAGGGGTTATTGACAGATACGCAGTATTTT
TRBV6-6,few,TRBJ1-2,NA,CASSSTGLGGYTF,TGTGCCAGCAGTTCCACAGGGTTGGGCGGCTACACCTTC
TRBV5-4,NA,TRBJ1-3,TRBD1,CASSWDRGLGNTIYF,TGTGCCAGCAGCTGGGACAGGGGGCTTGGAAACACCATATATTTT
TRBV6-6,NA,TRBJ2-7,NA,CASGEAGGTYEQYF,TGTGCCAGCGGTGAGGCAGGGGGGACCTACGAGCAGTACTTC
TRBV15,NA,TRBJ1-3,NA,CATSRDQGPGNTIYF,TGTGCCACCAGCAGAGATCAGGGTCCTGGAAACACCATATATTTT
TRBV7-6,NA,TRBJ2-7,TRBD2,CASSLAGLVGYEQYF,TGTGCCAGCAGCTTAGCGGGACTAGTCGGGTACGAGCAGTACTTC
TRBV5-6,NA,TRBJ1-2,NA,CASSVDRYGYTF,TGTGCCAGCAGCGTCGACAGATATGGCTACACCTTC
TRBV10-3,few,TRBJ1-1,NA,CAIRAEAAEAFF,TGTGCCATCAGGGCGGAGGCGGCCGAAGCTTTCTTT
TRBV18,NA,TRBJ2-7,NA,CASSRGGLPREEYF,TGTGCCAGCTCACGAGGAGGGCTCCCGCGGGAAGAGTACTTC